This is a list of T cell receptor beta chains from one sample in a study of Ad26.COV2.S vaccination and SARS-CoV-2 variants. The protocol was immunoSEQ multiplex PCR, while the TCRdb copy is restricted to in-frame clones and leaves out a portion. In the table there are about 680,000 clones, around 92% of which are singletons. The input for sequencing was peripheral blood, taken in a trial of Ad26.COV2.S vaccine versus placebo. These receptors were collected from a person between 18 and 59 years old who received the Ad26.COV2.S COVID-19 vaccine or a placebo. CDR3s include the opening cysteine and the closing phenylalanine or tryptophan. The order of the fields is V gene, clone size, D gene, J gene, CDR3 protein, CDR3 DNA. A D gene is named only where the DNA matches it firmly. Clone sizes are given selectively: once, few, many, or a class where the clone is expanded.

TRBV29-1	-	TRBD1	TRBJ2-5	CSARQGVSGTQYF	TGCAGCGCTAGACAGGGAGTCAGTGGGACCCAGTACTTC
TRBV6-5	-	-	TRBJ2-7	CASSNRRGSYEQYF	TGTGCCAGCAGTAATAGACGGGGAAGTTACGAGCAGTACTTC
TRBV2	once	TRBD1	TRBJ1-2	CASSVWDSNYGYTF	TGTGCCAGCAGTGTATGGGACAGCAACTATGGCTACACCTTC
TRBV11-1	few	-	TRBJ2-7	CASSLQGYEQYF	TGTGCCAGCAGCCTACAGGGTTACGAGCAGTACTTC
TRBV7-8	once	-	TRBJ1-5	CASSGRRTEIQPQHF	TGTGCCAGCAGCGGAAGGCGGACAGAGATTCAGCCCCAGCATTTT
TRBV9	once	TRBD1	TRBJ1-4	CASSGGPSEKLFF	TGTGCCAGCTCAGGGGGACCGAGTGAAAAACTGTTTTTT
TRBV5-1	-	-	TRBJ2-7	CASSLRAAPNEQYF	TGCGCCAGCAGCTTGCGGGCAGCCCCTAACGAGCAGTACTTC
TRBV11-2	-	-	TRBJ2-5	CASSLDPSLQETQYF	TGTGCCAGCAGCTTAGATCCGTCTTTACAAGAGACCCAGTACTTC
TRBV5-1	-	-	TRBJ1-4	CASRQGSTNEKLFF	TGCGCCAGCAGACAGGGATCAACTAATGAAAAACTGTTTTTT
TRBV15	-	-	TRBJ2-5	CATSRVRSGRTQYF	TGTGCCACCAGCAGAGTCCGTTCGGGAAGGACCCAGTACTTC
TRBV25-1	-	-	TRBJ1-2	CASSQAGDLNYGYTF	TGTGCCAGCAGCCAAGCAGGGGACCTTAACTATGGCTACACCTTC
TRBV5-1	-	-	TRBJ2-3	CASTPLGLSTDTQYF	TGCGCCAGCACCCCGTTGGGACTTAGCACAGATACGCAGTATTTT
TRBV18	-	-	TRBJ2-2	CASSPQGSLTGELFF	TGTGCCAGCTCACCACAGGGGTCCCTAACCGGGGAGCTGTTTTTT
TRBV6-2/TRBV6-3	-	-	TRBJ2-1	CASSYSGGGLGNEQFF	TGTGCCAGCAGTTACTCGGGGGGCGGGCTCGGCAATGAGCAGTTCTTC
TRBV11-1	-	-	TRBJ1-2	CASSLTPGGSGYTF	TGTGCCAGCAGCTTAACGCCGGGAGGTAGTGGCTACACCTTC
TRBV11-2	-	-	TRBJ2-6	CASSLLGGAGANVLTF	TGTGCCAGCAGCTTATTGGGGGGGGCGGGGGCCAACGTCCTGACTTTC
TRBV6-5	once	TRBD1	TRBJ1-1	CASSYGQGYTEAFF	TGTGCCAGCAGTTACGGACAGGGTTACACTGAAGCTTTCTTT
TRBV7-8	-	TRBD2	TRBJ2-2	CASSVTAGGNTGELFF	TGTGCCAGCAGCGTCACAGCGGGAGGTAACACCGGGGAGCTGTTTTTT
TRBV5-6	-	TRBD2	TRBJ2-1	CASSLVSGSNNEQFF	TGTGCCAGCAGCTTGGTTAGCGGGTCCAACAATGAGCAGTTCTTC
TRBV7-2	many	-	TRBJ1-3	CASSFQFGSGNTIYF	TGTGCCAGCAGCTTTCAGTTCGGCTCTGGAAACACCATATATTTT
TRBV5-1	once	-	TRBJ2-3	CASSPDPLDTQYF	TGCGCCAGCAGCCCGGACCCATTAGATACGCAGTATTTT
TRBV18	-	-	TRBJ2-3	CASSPGGGSGDTQYF	TGTGCCAGCTCACCGGGCGGGGGCTCGGGAGATACGCAGTATTTT
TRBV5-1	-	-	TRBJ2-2	CASSYTGLTGELFF	TGCGCCAGCAGTTATACAGGTCTAACCGGGGAGCTGTTTTTT
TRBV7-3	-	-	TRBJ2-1	CASSSSRGREQFF	TGTGCCAGCAGCTCTTCGAGGGGCCGCGAGCAGTTCTTC
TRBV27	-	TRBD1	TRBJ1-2	CASSSLVTGAYGYTF	TGTGCCAGCAGTTCCCTTGTAACAGGGGCTTATGGCTACACCTTC
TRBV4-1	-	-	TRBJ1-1	CASSQLEWTADSMNTEAFF	TGCGCCAGCAGCCAACTGGAATGGACAGCCGATTCCATGAACACTGAAGCTTTCTTT
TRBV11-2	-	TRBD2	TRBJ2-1	CASRHTPGLAPNEQFF	TGTGCCAGCAGACATACTCCGGGACTAGCCCCCAATGAGCAGTTCTTC
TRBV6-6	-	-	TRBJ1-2	CASSYNWGGYGYTF	TGTGCCAGCAGTTACAACTGGGGCGGCTATGGCTACACCTTC
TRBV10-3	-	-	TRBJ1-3	CAISETGVGNTIYF	TGTGCCATCAGTGAAACCGGGGTTGGAAACACCATATATTTT
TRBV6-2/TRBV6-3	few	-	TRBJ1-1	CASSYQHYTEAFF	TGTGCCAGCAGTTACCAGCATTACACTGAAGCTTTCTTT
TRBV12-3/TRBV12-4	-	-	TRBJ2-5	CASSQETQYF	TGTGCCAGCAGTCAAGAGACCCAGTACTTC
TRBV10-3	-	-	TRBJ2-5	CAIRVGSHQETQYF	TGTGCCATCCGAGTCGGCAGTCACCAAGAGACCCAGTACTTC
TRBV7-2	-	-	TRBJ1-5	CASSLQRNQPQHF	TGTGCCAGCAGCTTACAGAGAAATCAGCCCCAGCATTTT
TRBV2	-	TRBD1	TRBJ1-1	CASSGNRGTEAFF	TGTGCCAGCAGTGGTAACAGGGGGACTGAAGCTTTCTTT
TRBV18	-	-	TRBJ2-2	CASSFQSGELFF	TGTGCCAGCTCATTTCAGTCCGGGGAGCTGTTTTTT
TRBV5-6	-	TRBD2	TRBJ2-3	CASSLAVAGGATDTQYF	TGTGCCAGCAGCTTGGCCGTAGCGGGGGGCGCCACAGATACGCAGTATTTT